This T cell receptor beta chain was obtained from a study of control samples from healthy donors and cancer patients (dated by TCRdb to the early 2020s). Trimming takes 4 bases from V and 8 bases from J, and the germline ends sit 14 bases apart. CDR1 and CDR2 (MNHEY, SMNVEV) derive from the germline V gene (reference sequence). The CDR3 covers 14 residues, taking in both the cysteine and the phenylalanine. Only the CDR3 DNA stays, 42 bases, in frame from base 1. On this clone itself: It has no known antigen specificity. The sample holds no much larger clone one base away, and base qualities are not on file.

The library was produced with the immunoSEQ multiplex PCR assay. The table was pulled from immuneACCESS by TCRdb, which kept in-frame rearrangements only. Such tables lose some clones; where checked, under half of the loss comes from unresolved V genes, and the rest has no known cause. The sample table shows approximately 100,000 clones, and around nine tenths are seen once. The ten largest clones add up to about 14% of the sample. Sequences were obtained from blood. The sequence joins TRBV27 to TRBJ1-4; TRBD1 is perhaps the D gene, given 6 matching bases. This clonotype originated in a young man in good health. The DNA is as follows: TGTGCCAGCAGTTCCCAACAGGGCGGCGAAAAACTGTTTTTT. Protein translation: CASSSQQGGEKLFF.